This TCR beta chain was sequenced for a study of CD8+CD57+ T cells in acquired aplastic anemia. Study-wide results and limits: Patients and controls shared some 30 CD8+ CDR3 sequences.

V was trimmed by 4 bases and J by 3 bases, leaving 13 bases between them. Germline V lookup: CDR1 SGHVS, CDR2 FQNEAQ. The CDR3 is 15 amino acids. Patients chosen for sequencing had CD8+CD57+ cells that had expanded, as shown by flow cytometry. Sampling of blood occurred while the patients had still received no therapy. TCR beta VDJ and CDR3 were profiled, and genomic DNA was the template. TCRdb ran MiXCR on the reads and lists one entry per CDR3 protein. The data show some 150,000 distinct CDR3 sequences, about 64% seen once. About this clonotype: The antigen remains unidentified.

V usage is TRBV7-8 and J usage is TRBJ2-1; TRBD1 is a possible D gene (6 bases). The sequencing sample was made of sorted CD4+, CD8+, or CD8+CD57+ T cells (not recorded which) from PBMCs. This TCR was recovered from a human donor with aplastic anemia. The CDR3 bases are TGTGCCAGCAGCTCAAGAGGGGGTTACTACAATGAGCAGTTCTTC. Its protein is CASSSRGGYYNEQFF. The variable domain in full, completed from reference TRBV7-8 and TRBJ2-1, reads GAGVSQSPRYKVAKRGQDVALRCDPISGHVSLFWYQQALGQGPEFLTYFQNEAQLDKSGLPSDRFFAERPEGSVSTLKIQRTQQEDSAVYLCASSSRGGYYNEQFFGPGTRLTVL.